This T cell receptor beta chain is from a study of technical replicates of blood from a handful of donors (dated by TCRdb to the late 2010s). Receptor libraries were prepared by the immunoSEQ multiplex PCR assay. Not all clones reach the TCRdb copy of this immuneACCESS table, which keeps in-frame sequences only. Checked studies attribute under half of the gap to unresolved V genes and leave the rest unexplained. Counted in this sample were 50,000 to 65,000 clones; about nine tenths of them appeared once. In total, the top ten clones hold around 4.4% of the sample. CDR1 is given as SGHTA and CDR2 as FQGNSA, both from the germline V gene. Trimmed from V: 4 bases; trimmed from J: 6 bases; junction bases lacking a gene match: 4. Spanning cysteine to phenylalanine, the CDR3 consists of 14 amino acids. Only the CDR3 portion is preserved as DNA: 42 bases, with reading frame beginning at the first base. Of note for this clone: No antigen is known for it. Per-base qualities were not stored, and no clone one base away is much larger.

The clonotype originates from a human donor in good health. Some clones in this sample may be carry-over from other donors' samples. The material sequenced was PBMCs. This chain joins TRBV7-2 to TRBJ2-1, with TRBD1 matching 9 junction bases. The nucleotide sequence reads TGTGCCAGCAGCTCAAGGACAGGGGCCAATGAGCAGTTCTTC. This translates into CASSSRTGANEQFF.